This T cell receptor (beta chain) is drawn from a study of T cell repertoires in cytomegalovirus infection. TCRdb itself ran the reads through MiXCR, one entry per CDR3 protein. The table records 110,000 or so distinct CDR3 sequences, more than 30% of them present only once. A few counts support this clonotype. Its antigen is unknown. The V end lost 0 bases, the J end lost 4 bases, and 11 bases lay between the germline ends. The CDR3 is 14 residues long. The V gene's germline CDR1 is SGHRS and CDR2 YFSETQ. The J gene is TRBJ2-7, the V gene TRBV5-1; the D gene is possibly TRBD1 (6 bases). The source is a human donor in good health (CMV status not recorded). Some clones in this sample may be carry-over from other donors' samples. This specimen was CD8+ T cells from cultured PBMCs, taken from culture after CMV antigen stimulation. CDR3 in DNA: TGCGCCAGCAGCTTGGCCATACAGGGATACGAGCAGTACTTC. Its translation is CASSLAIQGYEQYF.